Listed below are T cell receptor beta chains from one sample, sequenced in a study of OX40 agonist ivuxolimab in advanced cancers. This table comes from immunoSEQ multiplex PCR, and its TCRdb copy is limited to in-frame clones, with some not included. Found here are about 50,000 clones, about 80% of them singletons; the top ten hold under 4%. The material was CD4+ or CD8+ T cells sorted from blood, obtained in a trial of the OX40 agonist ivuxolimab. These receptors were obtained from an adult with an advanced solid tumor such as melanoma, head and neck, liver or kidney cancer. CDR3s include the opening cysteine and the closing phenylalanine or tryptophan. A D gene is named only where the DNA matches it firmly. For some rows the clone size is stated as once, few or many, or as a class when expanded; others skip it.

clone_size	d_call	v_call	j_call	cdr3_aa	cdr3_nt
-	-	TRBV21-1	TRBJ2-7	CASRKVDGSSYEQYF	TGTGCCAGCAGGAAAGTCGACGGGAGCTCCTACGAGCAGTACTTC
-	-	TRBV10-3	TRBJ1-1	CAISERESEAFF	TGTGCCATCAGTGAGCGGGAGAGTGAAGCTTTCTTT
once	TRBD1	TRBV7-9	TRBJ1-4	CASNRQGGLFF	TGTGCCAGCAACCGACAGGGGGGACTGTTTTTT
-	-	TRBV7-9	TRBJ2-5	CASSLGTRGETQYF	TGTGCCAGCAGCTTAGGGACTAGGGGGGAGACCCAGTACTTC
-	TRBD2	TRBV27	TRBJ2-7	CASSLSGLAIYEQYF	TGTGCCAGCAGTTTATCGGGACTAGCGATCTACGAGCAGTACTTC
-	-	TRBV5-4	TRBJ2-3	CASSLNGGPPDTQYF	TGTGCCAGCAGCCTCAATGGGGGGCCGCCAGATACGCAGTATTTT
once	-	TRBV6-1	TRBJ1-3	CASSEIGFGNTIYF	TGTGCCAGCAGTGAAATAGGGTTTGGAAACACCATATATTTT
-	TRBD1	TRBV30	TRBJ2-3	CAWSGGTGPTDTQYF	TGTGCCTGGAGTGGAGGGACAGGGCCCACAGATACGCAGTATTTT
-	TRBD1	TRBV5-4	TRBJ1-2	CASREGGQGNFYGYTF	TGTGCCAGCAGGGAAGGGGGACAGGGGAACTTCTATGGCTACACCTTC
-	-	TRBV9	TRBJ2-3	CASGRGGPPTDTQYF	TGTGCCAGCGGACGAGGGGGGCCCCCCACAGATACGCAGTATTTT
-	-	TRBV7-2	TRBJ2-5	CASSFRDGETQYF	TGTGCCAGCAGCTTCCGGGACGGCGAGACCCAGTACTTC
-	TRBD1	TRBV19	TRBJ2-2	CASSIFQGEVGTGELFF	TGTGCCAGTAGTATATTTCAGGGGGAAGTGGGCACCGGGGAGCTGTTTTTT
once	-	TRBV28	TRBJ2-1	CASSSLLNEQFF	TGTGCCAGCAGTTCCCTCCTCAATGAGCAGTTCTTC
few	-	TRBV18	TRBJ1-4	CASSPGAEKLFF	TGTGCCAGCTCACCAGGGGCTGAAAAACTGTTTTTT
-	TRBD1	TRBV14	TRBJ2-7	CASSQGQGWEQYF	TGTGCCAGCAGCCAAGGACAGGGGTGGGAGCAGTACTTC
-	-	TRBV6-5	TRBJ1-2	CASYGYTF	TGTGCCAGCTATGGCTACACCTTC
once	TRBD1	TRBV29-1	TRBJ1-2	CSVEGGQGLYGYTF	TGCAGCGTTGAAGGTGGACAGGGCCTCTATGGCTACACCTTC
-	TRBD2	TRBV5-1	TRBJ2-1	CASKGSGGAYNEQFF	TGCGCCAGCAAAGGTAGCGGGGGGGCCTACAATGAGCAGTTCTTC
-	-	TRBV4-1	TRBJ2-4	CASSQEGGRKNIQYF	TGCGCCAGCAGCCAAGAGGGGGGGCGGAAAAACATTCAGTACTTC
once	-	TRBV4-2	TRBJ2-2	CASSRSLELYTGELFF	TGTGCCAGCAGCCGATCCTTGGAACTCTACACCGGGGAGCTGTTTTTT
-	-	TRBV30	TRBJ1-6	CAWSSAYNSPLHF	TGTGCCTGGTCGAGCGCATATAATTCACCCCTCCACTTT
-	-	TRBV15	TRBJ1-5	CATSILGESRNQPQHF	TGTGCCACCAGTATACTGGGGGAGTCCCGCAATCAGCCCCAGCATTTT
few	TRBD1	TRBV5-1	TRBJ2-7	CASSPGQYLSYEQYF	TGCGCCAGCAGCCCGGGACAGTATCTCTCCTACGAGCAGTACTTC
-	-	TRBV30	TRBJ2-7	CAWTSSRSSYEQYF	TGTGCCTGGACCTCTAGCCGAAGCTCCTACGAGCAGTACTTC
-	-	TRBV7-9	TRBJ2-5	CASSLAGGGAATQYF	TGTGCCAGCAGCTTAGCGGGAGGGGGCGCGGCAACCCAGTACTTC
few	-	TRBV5-4	TRBJ2-2	CASSLGPTGELFF	TGTGCCAGCAGCTTGGGACCCACCGGGGAGCTGTTTTTT
-	TRBD1	TRBV5-6	TRBJ2-3	CASGRLGGQGFFDTQYF	TGTGCCAGCGGACGACTGGGGGGACAGGGATTCTTTGATACGCAGTATTTT
-	-	TRBV4-1	TRBJ2-7	CASSHHDYEQYF	TGCGCCAGCAGCCACCATGACTACGAGCAGTACTTC
many	TRBD1	TRBV2	TRBJ1-5	CASSLDRREQPQHF	TGTGCCAGCAGTCTGGACAGGCGAGAACAGCCCCAGCATTTT
-	-	TRBV6-5	TRBJ2-1	CASSYGPPPRGEQFF	TGTGCCAGCAGTTACGGCCCCCCCCCGAGGGGAGAGCAGTTCTTC
-	-	TRBV5-1	TRBJ1-2	CASSLAARNYGYTF	TGCGCCAGCAGCTTAGCGGCCCGTAACTATGGCTACACCTTC
-	-	TRBV7-9	TRBJ2-5	CASSLGQGEETQYF	TGTGCCAGCAGCTTAGGGCAGGGAGAGGAGACCCAGTACTTC